This T cell receptor beta chain appears in the sequencing data of a study of blood T cell repertoires in COVID-19. Study details: COVID-19 samples from acute and convalescent phases originated in the United States, Italy and Spain.

Enrollees, about 18 to 89 years old, lived in about two dozen US areas. Cohort assignment relied on participant-reported clinical history. The CDR3 runs 13 residues. The V end lost 1 base, the J end lost 3 bases, and 6 bases lay between the germline ends. From germline, CDR1 is SGHDN and CDR2 FVKESK. Source study methods: Amplification of reference gene primers was used by the study to estimate nucleated cell counts. Here immunoSEQ multiplex PCR was the method, and the copy in TCRdb shows in-frame clones only, minus some. That table gives V, J and clone size, and the DNA gave D and trimming. The sample includes under 200,000 clones, roughly four fifths of them seen just once.

Source material: PBMCs or T cells enriched from blood (not recorded which). The receptor comes from a man aged 50-59 years who had recovered from COVID-19. This rearrangement joins TRBV14 to TRBJ1-1; D uncertain. CDR3 in DNA: TGTGCCAGCAGCCAAGGTCTTTACACTGAAGCTTTCTTT. The encoded protein is CASSQGLYTEAFF.